The present T cell receptor (beta chain) was sequenced within a study of follicular helper T cells after annual influenza vaccination. Study findings and constraints: Most later recoveries of Day 7 ICOS+CD38+ clones were ICOS-CD38- cTfh.

Survey level resolution was used for TCRB sequencing. Generated by immunoSEQ multiplex PCR, the TCRdb table keeps only in-frame clones and is missing some. The data contain roughly 15,000 clones, approximately 84% of them singletons. Time point indicated: 2014-2015 season, 7 days after vaccination. Adults received seasonal inactivated influenza vaccine, with sorted blood CD4 subsets sequenced before and after. Donors with HIV/AIDS, active malignancy, immunomodulators or active illness were excluded. The length of the CDR3 is 14 residues. The V end was cut by 5 bases, the J end by 9 bases, with 17 bases between. The V gene's germline CDR1 is SEHNR and CDR2 FQNEAQ (reference sequence). This clone was detected once. The antigen is unknown.

The clonotype originates from an adult who received the influenza vaccine. The V gene is TRBV7-9, the J gene TRBJ2-1, with D perhaps matching TRBD1 (8 bases). The sequencing used CXCR5+ CD38- circulating T follicular helper cells from blood, collected 7 days after influenza vaccination. This sample's subset: circulating Tfh, non-naive CD4+CXCR5+PD-1+ (ICOS+CD38+ or ICOS-CD38-). The CDR3 sequence is CASSLNRGEGEQFF. The DNA of the CDR3 is TGTGCCAGCAGCCTAAACAGGGGGGAGGGTGAGCAGTTCTTC.